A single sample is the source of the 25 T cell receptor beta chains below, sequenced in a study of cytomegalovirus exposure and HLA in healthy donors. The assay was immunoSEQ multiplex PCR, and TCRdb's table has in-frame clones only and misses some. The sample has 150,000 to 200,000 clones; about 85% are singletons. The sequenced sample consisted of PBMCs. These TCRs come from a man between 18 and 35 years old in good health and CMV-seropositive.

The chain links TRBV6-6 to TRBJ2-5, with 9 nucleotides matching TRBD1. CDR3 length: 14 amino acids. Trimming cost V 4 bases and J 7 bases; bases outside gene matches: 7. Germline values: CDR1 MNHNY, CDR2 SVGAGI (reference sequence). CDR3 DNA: TGTGCCAGCAGTTCCGGGACAGGGTTAGTGACCCAGTACTTC. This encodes CASSSGTGLVTQYF.

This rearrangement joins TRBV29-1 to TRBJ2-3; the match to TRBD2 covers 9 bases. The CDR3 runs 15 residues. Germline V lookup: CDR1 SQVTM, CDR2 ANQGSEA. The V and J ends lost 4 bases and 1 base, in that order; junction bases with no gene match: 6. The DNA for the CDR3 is TGCAGCGTTGGGGGTAGCGGGAGTCGCACAGATACGCAGTATTTT. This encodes CSVGGSGSRTDTQYF.

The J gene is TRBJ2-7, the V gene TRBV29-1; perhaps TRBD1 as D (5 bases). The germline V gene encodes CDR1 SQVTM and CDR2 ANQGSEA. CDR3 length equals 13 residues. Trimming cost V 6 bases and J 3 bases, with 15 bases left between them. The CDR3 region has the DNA TGCAGCGTGGGGCCGAGCAGGGACTACGAGCAGTACTTC. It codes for CSVGPSRDYEQYF.

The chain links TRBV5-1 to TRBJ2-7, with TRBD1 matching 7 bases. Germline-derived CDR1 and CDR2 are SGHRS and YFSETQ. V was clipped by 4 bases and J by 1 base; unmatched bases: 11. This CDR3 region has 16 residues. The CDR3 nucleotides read TGCGCCAGCAGCACGGGGTGGTACAGGGGATCCTACGAGCAGTACTTC. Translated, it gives CASSTGWYRGSYEQYF.

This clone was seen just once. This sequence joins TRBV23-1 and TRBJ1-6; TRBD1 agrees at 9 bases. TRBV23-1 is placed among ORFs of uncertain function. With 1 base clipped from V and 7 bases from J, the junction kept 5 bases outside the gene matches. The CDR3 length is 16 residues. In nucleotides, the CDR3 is TGCGCCAGCAGTCAATATTCGGGACAGGGCAATTCACCCCTCCACTTT. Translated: CASSQYSGQGNSPLHF.

CDR3: CASTDRGQNTGELFF. The CDR3 DNA is TGTGCCAGCACCGACAGGGGGCAGAACACCGGGGAGCTGTTTTTT. The chain is built from TRBV11-2 and TRBJ2-2, with TRBD1 matching 10 bases. This CDR3 region has 15 residues. Germline V gene data show CDR1 as SGHAT and CDR2 as FQNNGV. Unmatched junction bases numbered 3, after V lost 7 bases and J lost 1 base.

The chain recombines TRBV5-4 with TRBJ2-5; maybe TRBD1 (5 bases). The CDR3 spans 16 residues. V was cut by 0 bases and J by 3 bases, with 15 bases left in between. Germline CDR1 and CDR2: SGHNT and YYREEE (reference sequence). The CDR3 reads CASSLAVFRGEETQYF. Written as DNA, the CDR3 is TGTGCCAGCAGCTTGGCAGTATTTAGGGGCGAAGAGACCCAGTACTTC.

The CDR3 loop reads CASRGGEARNTEAFF. The CDR3 DNA sequence: TGCGCCAGCAGGGGGGGAGAAGCCCGGAACACTGAAGCTTTCTTT. This chain uses TRBV10-2 with TRBJ1-1, with D tentatively TRBD1 (5 bases). Germline loops: CDR1 WSHSY, CDR2 SAAADI. With 6 bases removed from V and 1 base from J, the gap between germline ends came to 15 bases. The length of the CDR3 is 15 residues.

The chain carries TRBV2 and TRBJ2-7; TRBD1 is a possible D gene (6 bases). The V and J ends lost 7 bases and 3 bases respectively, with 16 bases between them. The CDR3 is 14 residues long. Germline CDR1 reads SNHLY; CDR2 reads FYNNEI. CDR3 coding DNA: TGTGCCAGCACTCCGGGACACTCCCTCTACGAGCAGTACTTC. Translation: CASTPGHSLYEQYF.

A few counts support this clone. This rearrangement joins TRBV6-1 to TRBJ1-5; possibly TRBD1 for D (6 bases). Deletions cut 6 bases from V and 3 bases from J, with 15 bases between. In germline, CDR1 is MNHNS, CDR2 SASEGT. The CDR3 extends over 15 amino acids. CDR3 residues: CASSQVGQINQPQHF. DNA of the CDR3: TGTGCCAGCAGCCAAGTCGGACAGATCAATCAGCCCCAGCATTTT.

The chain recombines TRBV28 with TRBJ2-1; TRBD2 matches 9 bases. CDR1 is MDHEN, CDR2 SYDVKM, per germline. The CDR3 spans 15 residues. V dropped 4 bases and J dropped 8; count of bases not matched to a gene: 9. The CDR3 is CASSSAGGPNYEQFF. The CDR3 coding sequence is TGTGCCAGCAGTTCAGCGGGGGGCCCCAACTATGAGCAGTTCTTC.

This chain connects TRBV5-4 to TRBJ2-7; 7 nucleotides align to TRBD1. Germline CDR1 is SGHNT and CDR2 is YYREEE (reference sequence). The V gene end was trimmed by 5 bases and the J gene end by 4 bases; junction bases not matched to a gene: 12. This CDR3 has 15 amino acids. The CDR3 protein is CASSPDRDVRYEQYF. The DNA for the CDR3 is TGTGCCAGCAGTCCTGACAGGGATGTTCGATACGAGCAGTACTTC.

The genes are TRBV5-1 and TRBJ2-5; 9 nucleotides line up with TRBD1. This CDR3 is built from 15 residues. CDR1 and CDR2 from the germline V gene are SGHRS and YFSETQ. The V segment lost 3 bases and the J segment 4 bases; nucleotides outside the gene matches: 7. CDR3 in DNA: TGCGCCAGCAGCTCCGGGACAGGGAACAGAGAGACCCAGTACTTC. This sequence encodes CASSSGTGNRETQYF.

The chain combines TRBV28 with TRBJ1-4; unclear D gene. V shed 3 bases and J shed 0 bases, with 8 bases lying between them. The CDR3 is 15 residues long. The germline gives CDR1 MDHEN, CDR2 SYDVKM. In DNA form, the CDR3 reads TGTGCCAGCAGTTTCCATTCCCCAACTAATGAAAAACTGTTTTTT. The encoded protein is CASSFHSPTNEKLFF.

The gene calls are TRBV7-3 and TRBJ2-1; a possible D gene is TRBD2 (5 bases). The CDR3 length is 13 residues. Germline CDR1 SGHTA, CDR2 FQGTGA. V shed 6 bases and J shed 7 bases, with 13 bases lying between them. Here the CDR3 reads CASRAASENEQFF. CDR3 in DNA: TGTGCCAGCAGAGCGGCCTCGGAGAATGAGCAGTTCTTC.

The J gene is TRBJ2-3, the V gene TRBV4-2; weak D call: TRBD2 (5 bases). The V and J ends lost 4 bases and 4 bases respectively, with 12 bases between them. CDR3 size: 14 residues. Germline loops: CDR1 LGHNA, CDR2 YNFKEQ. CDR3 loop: CASSPTGVSDTQYF. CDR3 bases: TGTGCCAGCAGCCCGACCGGGGTTTCAGATACGCAGTATTTT.

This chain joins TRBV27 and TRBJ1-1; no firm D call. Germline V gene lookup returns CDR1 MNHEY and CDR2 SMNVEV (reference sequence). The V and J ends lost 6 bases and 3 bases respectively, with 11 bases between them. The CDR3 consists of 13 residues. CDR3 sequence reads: CASSEMEDTEAFF. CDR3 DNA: TGTGCCAGCAGCGAGATGGAGGACACTGAAGCTTTCTTT.

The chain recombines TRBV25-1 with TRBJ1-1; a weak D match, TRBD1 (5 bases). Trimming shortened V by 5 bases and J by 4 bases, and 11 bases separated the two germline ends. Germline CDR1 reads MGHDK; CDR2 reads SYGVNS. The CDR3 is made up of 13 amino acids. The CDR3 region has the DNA TGTGCCAGCAGTCAGGGATTATCCACTGAAGCTTTCTTT. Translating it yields CASSQGLSTEAFF.

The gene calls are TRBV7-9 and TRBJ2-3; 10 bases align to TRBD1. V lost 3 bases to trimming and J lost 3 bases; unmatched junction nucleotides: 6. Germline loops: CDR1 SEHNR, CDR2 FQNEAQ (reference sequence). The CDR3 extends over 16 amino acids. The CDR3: CASSFGTGEGTDTQYF. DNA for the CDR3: TGTGCCAGCAGCTTCGGGACAGGGGAAGGGACAGATACGCAGTATTTT. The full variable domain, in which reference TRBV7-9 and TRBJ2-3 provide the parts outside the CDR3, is DTGVSQNPRHKITKRGQNVTFRCDPISEHNRLYWYRQTLGQGPEFLTYFQNEAQLEKSRLLSDRFSAERPKGSFSTLEIQRTEQGDSAMYLCASSFGTGEGTDTQYFGPGTRLTVL.

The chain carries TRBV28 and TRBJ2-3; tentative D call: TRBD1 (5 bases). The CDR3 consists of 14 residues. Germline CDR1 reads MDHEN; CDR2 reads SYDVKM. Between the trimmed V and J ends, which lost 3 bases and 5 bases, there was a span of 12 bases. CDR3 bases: TGTGCCAGCAGTTTCTCCAGGGATGGAGATACGCAGTATTTT. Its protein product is CASSFSRDGDTQYF. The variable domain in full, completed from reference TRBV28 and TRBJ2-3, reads DVKVTQSSRYLVKRTGEKVFLECVQDMDHENMFWYRQDPGLGLRLIYFSYDVKMKEKGDIPEGYSVSREKKERFSLILESASTNQTSMYLCASSFSRDGDTQYFGPGTRLTVL.

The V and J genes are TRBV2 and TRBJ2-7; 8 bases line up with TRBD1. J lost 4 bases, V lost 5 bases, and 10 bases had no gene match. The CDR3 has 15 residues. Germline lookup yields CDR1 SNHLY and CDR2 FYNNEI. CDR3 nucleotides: TGTGCCAGCAGTACCGGACAGGGTGTTTCGTACGAGCAGTACTTC. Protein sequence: CASSTGQGVSYEQYF.

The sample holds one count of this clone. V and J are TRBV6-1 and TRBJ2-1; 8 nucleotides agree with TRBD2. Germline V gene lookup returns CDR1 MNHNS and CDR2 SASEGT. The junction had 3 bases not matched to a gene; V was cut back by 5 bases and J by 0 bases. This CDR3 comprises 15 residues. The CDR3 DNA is TGTGCCAGCAGTTTAGCGGGGACCTCCTACAATGAGCAGTTCTTC. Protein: CASSLAGTSYNEQFF.

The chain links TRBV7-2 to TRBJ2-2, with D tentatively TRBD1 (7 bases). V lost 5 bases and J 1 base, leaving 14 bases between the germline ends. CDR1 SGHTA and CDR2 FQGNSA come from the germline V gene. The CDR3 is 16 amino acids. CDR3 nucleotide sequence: TGTGCCAGCAGCCGCCAGGGGGGCCTGAACACCGGGGAGCTGTTTTTT. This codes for CASSRQGGLNTGELFF.

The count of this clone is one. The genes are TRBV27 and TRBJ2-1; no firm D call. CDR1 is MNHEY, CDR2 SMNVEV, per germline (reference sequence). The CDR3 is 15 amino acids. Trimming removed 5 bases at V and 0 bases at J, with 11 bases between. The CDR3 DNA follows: TGTGCCAGCAGTCCCTCTCCTCCCTCCTACAATGAGCAGTTCTTC. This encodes CASSPSPPSYNEQFF.

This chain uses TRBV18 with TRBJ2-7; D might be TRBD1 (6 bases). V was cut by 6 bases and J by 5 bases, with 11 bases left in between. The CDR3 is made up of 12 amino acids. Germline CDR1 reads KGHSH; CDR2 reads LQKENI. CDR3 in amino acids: CASSWTDNEQYF. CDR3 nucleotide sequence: TGTGCCAGCTCCTGGACAGATAACGAGCAGTACTTC.